Listed below are T cell receptor beta chains from one sample, sequenced in a study of siplizumab effects on memory and regulatory T cells. This table comes from immunoSEQ multiplex PCR, and its TCRdb copy is limited to in-frame clones, with some not included. Among 80,000 to 130,000 clones, 92% were seen once, and the ten largest hold approximately 0.71%. Source material: Tregs sorted from blood. The origin of the receptors is a human donor in good health. CDR3s include the opening cysteine and the closing phenylalanine or tryptophan. The order of the fields is CDR3 protein, V gene, J gene.

CAISEGSGPTYEQYF	TRBV10-3	TRBJ2-7
CASSFRTSGSSTDTQYF	TRBV7-2	TRBJ2-3
CATSRVWRISENTEAFF	TRBV15	TRBJ1-1
CASSSPGLPPYEQYF	TRBV5-4	TRBJ2-7
CASSLAIAGGYEQYF	TRBV5-1	TRBJ2-7
CASSLGLAGGYEQYF	TRBV18	TRBJ2-7
CASSLGDFGNTIYF	TRBV7-9	TRBJ1-3
CASSLASMRGRSSYEQYF	TRBV5-1	TRBJ2-7
CASSIFAGDGYTF	TRBV19	TRBJ1-2
CASSVIQRNGYTF	TRBV19	TRBJ1-2
CASDGLSYEQYF	TRBV2	TRBJ2-7
CASSELVSVTPGSYNEQFF	TRBV10-1	TRBJ2-1
CSVESNRTYEQYF	TRBV29-1	TRBJ2-7
CASSLGGWGTDTQYF	TRBV7-8	TRBJ2-3
CASSFRGIGEAFF	TRBV5-6	TRBJ1-1
CASSYRDVPEQYF	TRBV6-6	.
CASSFRGQETQYF	TRBV27	TRBJ2-5
CASSGVDGFNQPQHF	TRBV2	TRBJ1-5
CSVESVGTGGTDTQYF	TRBV29-1	TRBJ2-3
CASSPRDRGKYF	TRBV18	TRBJ2-7
CASSVAGHLNEQFF	TRBV5-1	TRBJ2-1
CATAQGPVGMSFF	TRBV7-8	TRBJ1-1
CASSLITRSEQYF	TRBV5-1	TRBJ2-7
CAWSLRDGAIYGYTF	TRBV30	TRBJ1-2